A selection of T cell receptor beta chains follows, all from one sample in a study of T cell repertoires in cytomegalovirus infection. TCRdb re-derived calls from the reads in MiXCR, one entry per CDR3 protein. This table has roughly 170,000 distinct CDR3 sequences, roughly a fifth appearing once. Their recognized antigens are unknown. Sequences were derived from CD8+ T cells from cultured PBMCs, sampled from culture after CMV antigen stimulation. Every receptor here comes from a human donor in good health (CMV status not recorded). Some clones in this sample may be carry-over from other donors' samples. CDR3s include the opening cysteine and the closing phenylalanine or tryptophan. The D gene is left open where the match is weak. Size values are once, few and many counts, or a class for expanded clones, and some rows have none.

abundance: few; len: 13; v_gene: TRBV6-5; j_gene: TRBJ2-1; d_gene: -; CDR3aa: CASSYSEGFEQFF; CDR3nt: TGTGCCAGCAGTTACTCGGAGGGATTTGAGCAGTTCTTC
abundance: few; len: 12; v_gene: TRBV7-2; j_gene: TRBJ2-1; d_gene: -; CDR3aa: CAISNLAAEQFF; CDR3nt: TGTGCCATCTCAAACTTAGCGGCTGAGCAGTTCTTC
abundance: -; len: 12; v_gene: TRBV7-9; j_gene: TRBJ2-1; d_gene: TRBD2; CDR3aa: CASSLGGSEQFF; CDR3nt: TGTGCCAGCAGCTTGGGGGGGAGCGAGCAGTTCTTC
abundance: few; len: 12; v_gene: TRBV4-1; j_gene: TRBJ2-7; d_gene: -; CDR3aa: CASSQDPYEQYF; CDR3nt: TGCGCCAGCAGCCAAGATCCCTACGAGCAGTACTTC
abundance: few; len: 13; v_gene: TRBV7-2; j_gene: TRBJ1-1; d_gene: -; CDR3aa: CASSPQTYTEAFF; CDR3nt: TGTGCCAGCAGCCCACAGACTTACACTGAAGCTTTCTTT
abundance: -; len: 16; v_gene: TRBV12-3/TRBV12-4; j_gene: TRBJ2-1; d_gene: TRBD2; CDR3aa: CASSLQLAGAYNEQFF; CDR3nt: TGTGCCAGCAGTTTACAGCTAGCGGGGGCCTACAATGAGCAGTTCTTC
abundance: medium-sized; len: 12; v_gene: TRBV11-2; j_gene: TRBJ1-1; d_gene: -; CDR3aa: CASTLGGAAAFF; CDR3nt: TGTGCCAGCACCCTTGGGGGTGCGGCAGCTTTCTTT
abundance: few; len: 15; v_gene: TRBV6-6; j_gene: TRBJ2-7; d_gene: -; CDR3aa: CASSYSTTVAYEQYF; CDR3nt: TGTGCCAGCAGTTACTCGACAACAGTGGCCTACGAGCAGTACTTC
abundance: -; len: 15; v_gene: TRBV7-2; j_gene: TRBJ2-1; d_gene: -; CDR3aa: CASSLNRHSYNEQFF; CDR3nt: TGTGCCAGCAGCTTAAACAGGCACTCCTACAATGAGCAGTTCTTC
abundance: many; len: 16; v_gene: TRBV7-2; j_gene: TRBJ2-7; d_gene: -; CDR3aa: CASSPQTGDLPYEQYF; CDR3nt: TGTGCCAGCAGCCCCCAAACAGGAGACTTACCCTACGAGCAGTACTTC
abundance: few; len: 13; v_gene: TRBV2; j_gene: TRBJ2-1; d_gene: TRBD2; CDR3aa: CATASGAYNEQFF; CDR3nt: TGTGCCACCGCTAGCGGGGCCTACAATGAGCAGTTCTTC
abundance: few; len: 16; v_gene: TRBV12-3/TRBV12-4; j_gene: TRBJ1-4; d_gene: -; CDR3aa: CASSGGHSTTNEKLFF; CDR3nt: TGTGCCAGCAGTGGGGGACACTCTACAACTAATGAAAAACTGTTTTTT
abundance: -; len: 15; v_gene: TRBV7-8; j_gene: TRBJ2-1; d_gene: -; CDR3aa: CASSLQGSSYNEQFF; CDR3nt: TGTGCCAGCAGCTTACAAGGGAGCTCCTACAATGAGCAGTTCTTC
abundance: -; len: 14; v_gene: TRBV12-3/TRBV12-4; j_gene: TRBJ2-5; d_gene: TRBD1; CDR3aa: CATLGGTGGETQYF; CDR3nt: TGTGCCACGCTCGGTGGGACAGGGGGAGAGACCCAGTACTTC
abundance: -; len: 14; v_gene: TRBV7-9; j_gene: TRBJ2-7; d_gene: -; CDR3aa: CASSSPRFSYEQYF; CDR3nt: TGTGCCAGCAGCTCCCCCAGGTTTTCCTACGAGCAGTACTTC
abundance: -; len: 16; v_gene: TRBV7-2; j_gene: TRBJ1-2; d_gene: -; CDR3aa: CASSSPNRQGKDGYTF; CDR3nt: TGTGCCAGCAGCTCACCAAATAGGCAGGGCAAGGATGGCTACACCTTC
abundance: -; len: 14; v_gene: TRBV3-1; j_gene: TRBJ2-7; d_gene: -; CDR3aa: CASSQEGVAGEQYF; CDR3nt: TGTGCCAGCAGCCAAGAGGGAGTGGCAGGCGAGCAGTACTTC
abundance: -; len: 12; v_gene: TRBV10-1; j_gene: TRBJ1-5; d_gene: -; CDR3aa: CASSPTGEPQHF; CDR3nt: TGCGCCAGCAGCCCCACCGGCGAGCCCCAGCATTTT
abundance: -; len: 12; v_gene: TRBV12-3/TRBV12-4; j_gene: TRBJ1-5; d_gene: -; CDR3aa: CASSEFGQPQHF; CDR3nt: TGTGCCAGCAGTGAATTCGGGCAGCCCCAGCATTTT
abundance: -; len: 12; v_gene: TRBV12-3/TRBV12-4; j_gene: TRBJ1-2; d_gene: -; CDR3aa: CASSNKAHGYTF; CDR3nt: TGTGCCAGCAGTAACAAGGCCCATGGCTACACCTTC
abundance: -; len: 15; v_gene: TRBV5-1; j_gene: TRBJ2-7; d_gene: TRBD2; CDR3aa: CASSWLADLAYEQYF; CDR3nt: TGCGCCAGCAGCTGGCTAGCGGACCTCGCCTACGAGCAGTACTTC
abundance: few; len: 14; v_gene: TRBV9; j_gene: TRBJ2-2; d_gene: -; CDR3aa: CASMGDRGTGELFF; CDR3nt: TGTGCCAGCATGGGGGACCGGGGAACCGGGGAGCTGTTTTTT
abundance: -; len: 14; v_gene: TRBV7-4; j_gene: TRBJ2-5; d_gene: -; CDR3aa: CASSSRDIGETQYF; CDR3nt: TGTGCCAGCAGCTCCCGGGACATTGGAGAGACCCAGTACTTC
abundance: -; len: 13; v_gene: TRBV6-1; j_gene: TRBJ1-1; d_gene: -; CDR3aa: CASTETENTEAFF; CDR3nt: TGTGCCAGCACTGAGACGGAGAACACTGAAGCTTTCTTT
abundance: -; len: 17; v_gene: TRBV6-2/TRBV6-3; j_gene: TRBJ1-6; d_gene: -; CDR3aa: CASSFNARAFLNSPLHF; CDR3nt: TGTGCCAGCAGCTTCAACGCCCGGGCATTTTTGAATTCACCCCTCCACTTT
abundance: few; len: 14; v_gene: TRBV12-3/TRBV12-4; j_gene: TRBJ1-4; d_gene: -; CDR3aa: CASSLHVDNEKLFF; CDR3nt: TGTGCCAGCAGTTTGCATGTGGATAATGAAAAACTGTTTTTT
abundance: -; len: 15; v_gene: TRBV7-2; j_gene: TRBJ1-2; d_gene: -; CDR3aa: CASSDASRGFYGYSF; CDR3nt: TGTGCCAGCAGCGATGCCTCCAGGGGATTCTATGGCTACAGCTTC
abundance: -; len: 14; v_gene: TRBV19; j_gene: TRBJ1-1; d_gene: -; CDR3aa: CASSQAPGNTEAFF; CDR3nt: TGTGCCAGTAGTCAAGCTCCGGGGAACACTGAAGCTTTCTTT
abundance: few; len: 14; v_gene: TRBV12-3/TRBV12-4; j_gene: TRBJ2-3; d_gene: -; CDR3aa: CASSPGTPTDTQYF; CDR3nt: TGTGCCAGCAGTCCGGGTACCCCCACAGATACGCAGTATTTT
abundance: once; len: 15; v_gene: TRBV13; j_gene: TRBJ2-7; d_gene: TRBD1; CDR3aa: CASSSLRTGDYEQYF; CDR3nt: TGTGCCAGCAGCTCCCTACGGACAGGGGACTACGAGCAGTACTTC
abundance: -; len: 14; v_gene: TRBV4-1; j_gene: TRBJ1-1; d_gene: -; CDR3aa: CASSQDGRGTEAFF; CDR3nt: TGTGCCAGCAGCCAAGATGGGAGGGGGACTGAAGCTTTCTTT
abundance: -; len: 14; v_gene: TRBV7-9; j_gene: TRBJ2-7; d_gene: -; CDR3aa: CASSPPGSSHEQYF; CDR3nt: TGTGCCAGCAGCCCCCCAGGATCTAGCCACGAGCAGTACTTC
abundance: -; len: 15; v_gene: TRBV7-2; j_gene: TRBJ1-5; d_gene: -; CDR3aa: CASSLVRQGEEPQHF; CDR3nt: TGTGCCAGCAGCTTAGTGAGGCAGGGTGAAGAGCCCCAGCATTTT
abundance: few; len: 13; v_gene: TRBV6-5; j_gene: TRBJ1-1; d_gene: -; CDR3aa: CASSPPYLGQAFF; CDR3nt: TGTGCCAGCAGTCCACCCTACCTAGGACAAGCTTTCTTT
abundance: few; len: 15; v_gene: TRBV14; j_gene: TRBJ1-1; d_gene: -; CDR3aa: CASSQVNRAGAEAFF; CDR3nt: TGTGCCAGCAGCCAAGTAAACAGGGCTGGCGCTGAAGCTTTCTTT
abundance: -; len: 16; v_gene: TRBV4-1; j_gene: TRBJ2-1; d_gene: TRBD2; CDR3aa: CASSQDSAGGYNEQFF; CDR3nt: TGCGCCAGCAGCCAAGACAGCGCGGGGGGTTACAATGAGCAGTTCTTC
abundance: -; len: 15; v_gene: TRBV7-2; j_gene: TRBJ2-1; d_gene: -; CDR3aa: CASSLIVSSYNEQFF; CDR3nt: TGTGCCAGCAGCTTAATCGTGTCCTCCTACAATGAGCAGTTCTTC
abundance: -; len: 15; v_gene: TRBV7-2; j_gene: TRBJ2-7; d_gene: TRBD1; CDR3aa: CASSLARTGGYEQYF; CDR3nt: TGTGCCAGCAGCTTAGCTAGGACAGGGGGCTACGAGCAGTACTTC
abundance: -; len: 14; v_gene: TRBV7-2; j_gene: TRBJ2-2; d_gene: -; CDR3aa: CASSHRVSAGELFF; CDR3nt: TGTGCCAGCAGCCACAGGGTGTCGGCCGGGGAGCTGTTTTTT
abundance: few; len: 15; v_gene: TRBV28; j_gene: TRBJ1-1; d_gene: -; CDR3aa: CASSSAGARGTEAFF; CDR3nt: TGTGCCAGCAGTTCTGCAGGGGCGCGGGGCACTGAAGCTTTCTTT
abundance: -; len: 15; v_gene: TRBV7-6; j_gene: TRBJ2-7; d_gene: TRBD2; CDR3aa: CASSSRGGGLYEQYF; CDR3nt: TGTGCCAGCAGCTCCCGGGGGGGGGGCCTCTACGAGCAGTACTTC
abundance: few; len: 11; v_gene: TRBV7-2; j_gene: TRBJ2-4; d_gene: -; CDR3aa: CASTLGNIQYF; CDR3nt: TGTGCCAGCACCCTAGGAAACATTCAGTACTTC
abundance: few; len: 13; v_gene: TRBV7-8; j_gene: TRBJ1-1; d_gene: -; CDR3aa: CASSPRPDTEAFF; CDR3nt: TGTGCCAGCAGCCCCAGGCCGGACACTGAAGCTTTCTTT
abundance: few; len: 16; v_gene: TRBV6-2/TRBV6-3; j_gene: TRBJ1-1; d_gene: -; CDR3aa: CASSYSNGIGNTEAFF; CDR3nt: TGTGCCAGCAGTTACTCGAACGGTATCGGGAACACTGAAGCTTTCTTT
abundance: few; len: 15; v_gene: TRBV4-2; j_gene: TRBJ1-1; d_gene: -; CDR3aa: CASSHSQTGGTEAFF; CDR3nt: TGTGCCAGCAGCCACTCACAGACAGGAGGAACTGAAGCTTTCTTT
abundance: many; len: 15; v_gene: TRBV7-2; j_gene: TRBJ1-4; d_gene: -; CDR3aa: CASSFIGATNEKLFF; CDR3nt: TGTGCCAGCAGCTTTATAGGGGCAACTAATGAAAAACTGTTTTTT
abundance: few; len: 11; v_gene: TRBV7-6; j_gene: TRBJ1-1; d_gene: -; CDR3aa: CASSKTIEAFF; CDR3nt: TGTGCCAGCAGCAAGACTATTGAAGCTTTCTTT
abundance: -; len: 14; v_gene: TRBV6-8; j_gene: TRBJ2-5; d_gene: -; CDR3aa: CASSYASGQETQYF; CDR3nt: TGTGCCAGCAGTTACGCCAGCGGACAAGAGACCCAGTACTTC
abundance: few; len: 15; v_gene: TRBV7-9; j_gene: TRBJ1-2; d_gene: TRBD1; CDR3aa: CASRAGQGIGYGYTF; CDR3nt: TGTGCCAGCAGGGCGGGACAGGGAATTGGCTATGGCTACACCTTC
abundance: -; len: 13; v_gene: TRBV24-1; j_gene: TRBJ2-1; d_gene: -; CDR3aa: CATSDLDGNEQFF; CDR3nt: TGTGCCACCAGTGACCTGGACGGGAATGAGCAGTTCTTC
abundance: few; len: 14; v_gene: TRBV6-2/TRBV6-3; j_gene: TRBJ2-7; d_gene: -; CDR3aa: CASSYLAPTYEQYF; CDR3nt: TGTGCCAGCAGTTACTTGGCACCCACCTACGAGCAGTACTTC
abundance: -; len: 15; v_gene: TRBV7-2; j_gene: TRBJ1-5; d_gene: -; CDR3aa: CASSLRWCSNQPQHF; CDR3nt: TGTGCCAGCAGCCTCCGTTGGTGCAGCAATCAGCCCCAGCATTTT
abundance: many; len: 12; v_gene: TRBV7-9; j_gene: TRBJ1-4; d_gene: -; CDR3aa: CASTGSIEKLFF; CDR3nt: TGTGCCAGCACGGGTTCGATTGAAAAACTGTTTTTT